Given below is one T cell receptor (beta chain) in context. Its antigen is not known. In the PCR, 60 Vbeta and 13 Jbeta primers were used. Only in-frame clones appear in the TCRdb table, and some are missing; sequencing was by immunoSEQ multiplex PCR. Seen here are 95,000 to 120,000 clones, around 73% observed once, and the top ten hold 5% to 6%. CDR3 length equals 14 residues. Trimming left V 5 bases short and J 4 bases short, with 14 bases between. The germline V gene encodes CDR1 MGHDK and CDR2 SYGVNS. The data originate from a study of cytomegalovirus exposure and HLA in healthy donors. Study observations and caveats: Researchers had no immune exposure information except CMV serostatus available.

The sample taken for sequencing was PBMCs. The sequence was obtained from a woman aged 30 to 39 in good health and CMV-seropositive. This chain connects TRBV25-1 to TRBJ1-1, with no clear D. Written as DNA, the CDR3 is TGTGCCAGCAGTCACCACAGCTTAGGCACTGAAGCTTTCTTT. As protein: CASSHHSLGTEAFF. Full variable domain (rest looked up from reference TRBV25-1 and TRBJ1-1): EADIYQTPRYLVIGTGKKITLECSQTMGHDKMYWYQQDPGMELHLIHYSYGVNSTEKGDLSSESTVSRIRTEHFPLTLESARPSHTSQYLCASSHHSLGTEAFFGQGTRLTVV.